This TCR beta chain derives from a study of CD8 T cells in ankylosing spondylitis. Broader study findings: Reactive arthritis synovial fluid and blood previously showed some of these motif variants. For ankylosing spondylitis blood, a TCR beta motif of under 10 highly homologous variants appeared characteristic. Peripheral blood held disease-linked clones only at relatively low frequency, and these were CD8+.

About this clonotype itself: Its matching antigen is unknown. A much more abundant neighbour one base away suggests this may be a read error.

TCRdb recomputed calls from the 5' RACE reads with MiXCR, one row per CDR3 protein. Among around 330,000 distinct CDR3 sequences listed, more than 9% were seen once. Germline-derived CDR1 and CDR2 are LGHNA and YSLEER. The CDR3 runs 16 residues. The sequenced material came from blood, either unsorted or a sorted T cell fraction (not recorded which). This receptor was identified in a female donor with ankylosing spondylitis or in good health (not recorded which). The V call is TRBV4-3, the J call TRBJ2-2; D might be TRBD2 (5 bases). CDR3 amino acids: CASSQDPIGSTRELFF. CDR3 DNA: TGCGCCAGCAGCCAAGATCCCATAGGGAGCACCAGGGAGCTGTTTTTT.